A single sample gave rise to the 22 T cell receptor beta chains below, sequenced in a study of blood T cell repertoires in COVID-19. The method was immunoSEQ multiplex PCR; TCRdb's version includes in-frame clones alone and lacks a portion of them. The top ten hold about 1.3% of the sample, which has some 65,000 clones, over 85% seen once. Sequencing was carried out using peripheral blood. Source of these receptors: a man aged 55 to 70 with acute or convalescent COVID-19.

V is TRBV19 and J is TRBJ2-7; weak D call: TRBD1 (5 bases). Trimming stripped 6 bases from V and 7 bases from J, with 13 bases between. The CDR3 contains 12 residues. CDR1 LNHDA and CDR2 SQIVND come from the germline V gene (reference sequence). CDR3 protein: CASSRQGSEQYF. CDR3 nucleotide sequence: TGTGCCAGTAGCCGGCAGGGAAGTGAGCAGTACTTC.

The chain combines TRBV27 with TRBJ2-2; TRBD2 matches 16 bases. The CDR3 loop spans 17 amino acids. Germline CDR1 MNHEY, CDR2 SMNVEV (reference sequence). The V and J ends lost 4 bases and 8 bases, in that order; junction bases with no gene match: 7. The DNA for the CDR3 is TGTGCCAGCAGTTCTCCGGGACTAGCGGGGGGGCCTGGGGAGCTGTTTTTT. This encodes CASSSPGLAGGPGELFF.

CDR3: CASSPLASGGHGYTF. The CDR3 DNA reads as TGTGCCAGCAGCCCCCTAGCGTCAGGGGGACATGGCTACACCTTC. V gene TRBV3-1 (or the pseudogene TRBV3-2) combines with J gene TRBJ1-2; 7 bases fit TRBD1. V shed 4 bases, J shed 6 bases, and the junction held 11 bases outside the gene matches. Per germline, CDR1 LGHDT and CDR2 YNNKEL (reference sequence). The CDR3 is made up of 15 amino acids.

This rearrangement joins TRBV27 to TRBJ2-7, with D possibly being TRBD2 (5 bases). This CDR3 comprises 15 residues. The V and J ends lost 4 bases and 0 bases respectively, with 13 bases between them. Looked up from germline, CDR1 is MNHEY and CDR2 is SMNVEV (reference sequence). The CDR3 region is CASSSAGSSSYEQYF. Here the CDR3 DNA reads TGTGCCAGCAGTTCTGCGGGCTCGAGCTCCTACGAGCAGTACTTC.

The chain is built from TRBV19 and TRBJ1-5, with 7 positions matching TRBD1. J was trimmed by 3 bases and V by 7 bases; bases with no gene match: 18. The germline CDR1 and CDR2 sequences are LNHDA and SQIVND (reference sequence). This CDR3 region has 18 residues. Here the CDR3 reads CASTKQGIGFVDNQPQHF. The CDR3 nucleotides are TGTGCCAGTACGAAACAGGGGATTGGGTTCGTAGACAATCAGCCCCAGCATTTT.

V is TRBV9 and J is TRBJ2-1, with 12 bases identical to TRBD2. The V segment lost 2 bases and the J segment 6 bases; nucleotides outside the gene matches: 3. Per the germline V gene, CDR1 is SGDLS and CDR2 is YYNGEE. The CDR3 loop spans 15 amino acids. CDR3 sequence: CASSVTSGGLNEQFF. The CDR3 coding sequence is TGTGCCAGCAGCGTGACTAGCGGGGGCCTCAATGAGCAGTTCTTC.

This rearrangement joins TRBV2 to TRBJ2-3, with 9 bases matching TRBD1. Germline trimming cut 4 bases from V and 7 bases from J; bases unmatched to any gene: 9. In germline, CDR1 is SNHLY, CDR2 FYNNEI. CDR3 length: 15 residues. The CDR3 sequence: CASSVGTGPPYTQYF. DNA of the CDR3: TGTGCCAGCAGTGTCGGGACAGGGCCCCCATATACGCAGTATTTT.

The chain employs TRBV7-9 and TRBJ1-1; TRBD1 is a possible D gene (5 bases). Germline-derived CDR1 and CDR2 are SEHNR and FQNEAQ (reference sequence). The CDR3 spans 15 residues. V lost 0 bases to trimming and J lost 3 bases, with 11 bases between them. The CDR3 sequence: CASSLAAGWDTEAFF. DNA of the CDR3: TGTGCCAGCAGCTTAGCAGCAGGGTGGGACACTGAAGCTTTCTTT.

CDR3: CAILGTGKGNEQYF. The CDR3 bases are TGTGCCATCTTGGGGACAGGGAAAGGGAACGAGCAGTACTTC. This chain connects TRBV10-3 to TRBJ2-7; TRBD1 agrees at 9 bases. V shed 8 bases and J 5 bases; nucleotides not matched to a gene: 10. The CDR3 has 14 residues. Germline V CDR1 and CDR2: ENHRY, SYGVKD.

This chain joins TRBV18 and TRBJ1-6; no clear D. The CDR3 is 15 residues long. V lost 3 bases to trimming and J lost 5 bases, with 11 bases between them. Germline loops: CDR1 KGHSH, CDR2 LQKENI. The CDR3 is CASSPRGVDNSPLHF. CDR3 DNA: TGTGCCAGCTCACCGAGAGGTGTTGATAATTCACCCCTCCACTTT.

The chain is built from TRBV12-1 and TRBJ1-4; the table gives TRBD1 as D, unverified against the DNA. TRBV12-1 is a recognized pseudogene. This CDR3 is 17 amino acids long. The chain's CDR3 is CASSSRDRKTTNEKLFF. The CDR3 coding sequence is TGTGCCAGCAGCTCCCGGGACAGGAAAACAACTAATGAAAAACTGTTTTTT.

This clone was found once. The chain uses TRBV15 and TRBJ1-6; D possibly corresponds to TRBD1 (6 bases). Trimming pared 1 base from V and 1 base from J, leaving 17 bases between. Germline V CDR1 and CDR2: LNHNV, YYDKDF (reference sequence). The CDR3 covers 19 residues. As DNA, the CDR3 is TGTGCCACCAGCAGAGCCACAGGGACGTGGGGGTCCTATAATTCACCCCTCCACTTT. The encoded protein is CATSRATGTWGSYNSPLHF.

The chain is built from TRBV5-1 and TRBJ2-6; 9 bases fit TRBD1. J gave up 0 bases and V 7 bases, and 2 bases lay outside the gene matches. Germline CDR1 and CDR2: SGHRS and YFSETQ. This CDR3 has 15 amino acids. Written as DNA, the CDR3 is TGCGCCAGCGGGACAGGGTTCTCTGGGGCCAACGTCCTGACTTTC. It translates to CASGTGFSGANVLTF. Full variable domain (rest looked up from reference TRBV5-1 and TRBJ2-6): KAGVTQTPRYLIKTRGQQVTLSCSPISGHRSVSWYQQTPGQGLQFLFEYFSETQRNKGNFPGRFSGRQFSNSRSEMNVSTLELGDSALYLCASGTGFSGANVLTFGAGSRLTVL.

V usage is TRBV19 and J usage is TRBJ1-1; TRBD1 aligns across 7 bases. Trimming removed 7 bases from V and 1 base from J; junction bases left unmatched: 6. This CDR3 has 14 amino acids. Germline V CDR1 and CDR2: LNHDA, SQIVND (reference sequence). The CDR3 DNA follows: TGTGCCAGTAAGGTCAGGGGGTCGAACACTGAAGCTTTCTTT. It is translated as CASKVRGSNTEAFF.

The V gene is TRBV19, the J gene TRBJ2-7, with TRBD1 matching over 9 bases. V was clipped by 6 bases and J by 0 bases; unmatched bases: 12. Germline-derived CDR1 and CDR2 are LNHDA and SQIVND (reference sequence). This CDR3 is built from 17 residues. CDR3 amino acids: CASRPGQGLLGSYEQYF. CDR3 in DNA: TGTGCCAGTAGACCGGGACAGGGTCTCCTCGGCTCCTACGAGCAGTACTTC.

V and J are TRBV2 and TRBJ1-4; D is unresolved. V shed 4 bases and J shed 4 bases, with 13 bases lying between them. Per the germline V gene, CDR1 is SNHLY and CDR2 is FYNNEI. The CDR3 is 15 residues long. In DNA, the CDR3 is TGTGCCAGCAGTGTCGGTTATCTGAGTAATGAAAAACTGTTTTTT. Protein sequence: CASSVGYLSNEKLFF. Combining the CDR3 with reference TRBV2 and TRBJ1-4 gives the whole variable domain EPEVTQTPSHQVTQMGQEVILRCVPISNHLYFYWYRQILGQKVEFLVSFYNNEISEKSEIFDDQFSVERPDGSNFTLKIRSTKLEDSAMYFCASSVGYLSNEKLFFGSGTQLSVL.

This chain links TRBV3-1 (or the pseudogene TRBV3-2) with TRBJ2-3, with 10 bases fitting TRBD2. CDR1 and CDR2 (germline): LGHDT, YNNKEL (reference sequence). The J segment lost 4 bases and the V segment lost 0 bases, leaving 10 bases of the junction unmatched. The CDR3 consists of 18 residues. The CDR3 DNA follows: TGTGCCAGCAGCCAAGATCGGGGGACTAGCGCGTTGTCAGATACGCAGTATTTT. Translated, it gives CASSQDRGTSALSDTQYF.

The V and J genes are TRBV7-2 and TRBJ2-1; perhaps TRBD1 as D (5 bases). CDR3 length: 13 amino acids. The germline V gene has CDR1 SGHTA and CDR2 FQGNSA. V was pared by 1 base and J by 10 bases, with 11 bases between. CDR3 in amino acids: CASSLVPRQEQFF. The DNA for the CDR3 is TGTGCCAGCAGCTTAGTGCCGCGACAGGAGCAGTTCTTC.

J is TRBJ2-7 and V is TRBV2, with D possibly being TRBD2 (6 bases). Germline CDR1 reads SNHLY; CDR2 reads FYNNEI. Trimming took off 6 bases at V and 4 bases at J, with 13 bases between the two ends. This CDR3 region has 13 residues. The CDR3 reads CASRGTGEYEQYF. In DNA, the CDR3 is TGTGCCAGCAGGGGGACTGGGGAATACGAGCAGTACTTC.

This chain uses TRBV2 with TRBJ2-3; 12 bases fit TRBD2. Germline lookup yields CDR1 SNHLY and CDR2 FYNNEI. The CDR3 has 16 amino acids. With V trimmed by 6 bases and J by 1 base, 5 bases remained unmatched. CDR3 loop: CASSPRTSGGTDTQYF. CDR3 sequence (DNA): TGTGCCAGCAGCCCGCGGACTAGCGGGGGCACAGATACGCAGTATTTT.

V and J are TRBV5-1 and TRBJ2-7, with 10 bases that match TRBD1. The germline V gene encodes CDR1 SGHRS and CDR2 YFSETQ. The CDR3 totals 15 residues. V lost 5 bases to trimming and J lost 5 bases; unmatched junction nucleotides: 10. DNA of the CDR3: TGCGCCAGCAGTTTTACCGGGACAGGGGTTGACGAGCAGTACTTC. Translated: CASSFTGTGVDEQYF.

This CDR3 reads CASSQDWVQGSFF. CDR3 DNA sequence: TGCGCCAGCAGCCAAGATTGGGTTCAGGGTTCTTTCTTT. V usage is TRBV4-1 and J usage is TRBJ1-1, with a weak D call TRBD1 (5 bases). Germline loops: CDR1 MGHRA, CDR2 YSYEKL. V gave up 0 bases and J gave up 12 bases, with 14 bases separating them. This CDR3 contains 13 residues.